The 28 T cell receptor beta chains below were found in one sample sequenced in a study of cytomegalovirus exposure and HLA in healthy donors. Researchers ran the PCR with 60 Vbeta and 13 Jbeta primers. Some clones are missing from TCRdb's copy, which holds only in-frame ones; the method was immunoSEQ multiplex PCR. The data show 150,000 to 200,000 clones, approximately 86% seen once. The material sequenced was PBMCs. The source is a woman aged 18-30 years in good health and CMV-seronegative.

The rearrangement uses TRBV12-5 and TRBJ2-3, with 8 positions matching TRBD2. CDR3 length: 16 residues. Germline V gene sequence: CDR1 LGHNT, CDR2 FRNRAP. The V and J ends lost 2 bases and 4 bases, in that order; junction bases with no gene match: 8. Here the CDR3 reads CASGLLGGGPADTQYF. In nucleotides, the CDR3 is TGTGCTAGTGGTTTGTTGGGCGGGGGGCCCGCAGATACGCAGTATTTT.

This clone appeared a single time. J is TRBJ2-4 and V is TRBV5-1; TRBD1 agrees at 10 bases. CDR1 SGHRS and CDR2 YFSETQ come from the germline V gene. J gave up 12 bases and V 4 bases, and 13 bases lay outside the gene matches. The CDR3 contains 15 residues. CDR3 coding DNA: TGCGCCAGCAGCCCGAACGACAGGGGGCTAAATGGTCAGTACTTC. Translating gives CASSPNDRGLNGQYF.

The chain employs TRBV11-2 and TRBJ2-3, with a weak D call TRBD2 (5 bases). The CDR3 is 17 amino acids. V lost 3 bases, J lost 0 bases, and 16 bases lay in between. The V gene's germline CDR1 is SGHAT and CDR2 FQNNGV. CDR3 protein: CASSFPAAAASTDTQYF. The CDR3 nucleotides read TGTGCCAGCAGCTTCCCAGCGGCGGCAGCTAGCACAGATACGCAGTATTTT.

In this sample, this clone turned up once. The chain uses TRBV2 and TRBJ1-1; D remains ambiguous. The CDR3 sequence is 12 residues long. Trimming pared 7 bases from V and 10 bases from J, leaving 16 bases between. Germline loops: CDR1 SNHLY, CDR2 FYNNEI. The DNA for the CDR3 is TGTGCCAGCAACGGCTCCCCACCGGGAGCTTTCTTT. Protein sequence: CASNGSPPGAFF.

The chain has TRBV9 and TRBJ2-3; TRBD2 aligns across 7 bases. CDR1 and CDR2 from the germline V gene are SGDLS and YYNGEE. The length of the CDR3 is 13 residues. J gave up 5 bases and V 4 bases, and 4 bases lay outside the gene matches. Written as DNA, the CDR3 is TGTGCCAGCAGCATCTCGGGGGGAGATACGCAGTATTTT. Translated, it gives CASSISGGDTQYF.

The chain has TRBV4-1 and TRBJ2-7; D may be TRBD2 (5 bases). V shed 0 bases and J shed 1 base, with 10 bases lying between them. Germline CDR1 and CDR2: MGHRA and YSYEKL. The CDR3 is 15 amino acids. This CDR3 is CASSQEGGLSYEQYF. In DNA form, the CDR3 reads TGCGCCAGCAGCCAAGAAGGCGGGCTTTCCTACGAGCAGTACTTC.

The chain is built from TRBV5-8 and TRBJ1-5; 9 nucleotides agree with TRBD1. The CDR3 covers 15 residues. Trimming at V came to 0 bases and at J to 5 bases, leaving 3 bases not matched to a gene. Germline CDR1 reads SGHTS; CDR2 reads YDEGEE. CDR3: CASSLDTGGDQPQHF. CDR3 coding DNA: TGTGCCAGCAGCTTGGACACAGGGGGCGATCAGCCCCAGCATTTT.

The rearrangement uses TRBV7-3 and TRBJ2-6; D might be TRBD1 (6 bases). V lost 2 bases, J lost 1 base, and 15 bases lay in between. Looked up from germline, CDR1 is SGHTA and CDR2 is FQGTGA. The CDR3 spans 18 residues. The CDR3: CASSLFAGVNSGANVLTF. The CDR3 region has the DNA TGTGCCAGCAGCTTATTTGCAGGGGTCAATTCTGGGGCCAACGTCCTGACTTTC.

The V and J genes are TRBV6-6 and TRBJ1-2, with TRBD1 identical over 10 bases. Germline V gene data show CDR1 as MNHNY and CDR2 as SVGAGI (reference sequence). The CDR3 runs to 15 residues. Trimming cost V 4 bases and J 5 bases; bases outside gene matches: 7. DNA for the CDR3: TGTGCCAGCAGTTCCCAGACAGGGGGCCGGTATGGCTACACCTTC. This gives the protein CASSSQTGGRYGYTF.

In its sample, this clone was seen a few times. The CDR3, as DNA: TGCAGCGTTTTAGCGGAATCGACCTACGAGCAGTACTTC. Encoded protein: CSVLAESTYEQYF. This chain joins TRBV29-1 and TRBJ2-7; the D gene is possibly TRBD2 (6 bases). CDR1 is SQVTM, CDR2 ANQGSEA, per germline. The CDR3 contains 13 residues. V lost 5 bases and J lost 2, with 13 bases in between.

The chain joins TRBV4-1 to TRBJ2-1, with D tentatively TRBD1 (7 bases). CDR1 MGHRA and CDR2 YSYEKL come from the germline V gene. Deletions cut 1 base from V and 7 bases from J, with 14 bases between. CDR3 length equals 15 residues. The CDR3, as DNA: TGCGCCAGCAGCCAAGCGGGGGACAGCAGGAATGAGCAGTTCTTC. This codes for CASSQAGDSRNEQFF.

This chain uses TRBV4-2 with TRBJ2-7; no clear D gene. The CDR3 consists of 14 residues. Looked up from germline, CDR1 is LGHNA and CDR2 is YNFKEQ. Trimming removed 0 bases from V and 7 bases from J, with 13 bases in between. The CDR3 loop is CASSQDNSFWEQYF. The CDR3 bases are TGTGCCAGCAGCCAAGACAACAGCTTTTGGGAGCAGTACTTC.

The chain is built from TRBV29-1 and TRBJ1-1; 7 nucleotides line up with TRBD1. J lost 0 bases, V lost 6 bases, and 4 bases had no gene match. The CDR3 is 13 residues long. CDR1 and CDR2 (germline): SQVTM, ANQGSEA. CDR3 nucleotides: TGCAGCGTCGCGGGACAGTTGAACACTGAAGCTTTCTTT. This translates into CSVAGQLNTEAFF.

The J gene is TRBJ2-7, the V gene TRBV27; D remains unclear. V was pared by 2 bases and J by 4 bases, with 12 bases between. CDR3 length: 14 amino acids. Germline V gene sequence: CDR1 MNHEY, CDR2 SMNVEV (reference sequence). For the CDR3, the DNA is TGTGCCAGCAGTTTAAACCCGACTCTTTACGAGCAGTACTTC. It yields the protein CASSLNPTLYEQYF.

The chain uses TRBV19 and TRBJ2-1; possibly TRBD1 for D (6 bases). The V end was cut by 2 bases, the J end by 9 bases, with 14 bases between. Germline V gives CDR1 LNHDA, CDR2 SQIVND (reference sequence). The CDR3 has 14 residues. The CDR3 spells CASSILGAAVEQFF. The CDR3, as DNA: TGTGCCAGTAGTATACTGGGGGCAGCGGTTGAGCAGTTCTTC. Variable domain in full (rest from reference TRBV19 and TRBJ2-1): DGGITQSPKYLFRKEGQNVTLSCEQNLNHDAMYWYRQDPGQGLRLIYYSQIVNDFQKGDIAEGYSVSREKKESFPLTVTSAQKNPTAFYLCASSILGAAVEQFFGPGTRLTVL.

This chain uses TRBV7-9 with TRBJ2-7; D is unclear. With 5 bases removed from V and 6 bases from J, the gap between germline ends came to 8 bases. This CDR3 spans 11 amino acids. CDR1 and CDR2 from the germline V gene are SEHNR and FQNEAQ (reference sequence). CDR3 nucleotide sequence: TGTGCCAGCAGCAATAGTCTCGAGCAGTACTTC. This codes for CASSNSLEQYF.

The chain links TRBV25-1 to TRBJ2-7, with D possibly matching TRBD2 (6 bases). The CDR3 has 14 residues. In germline, CDR1 is MGHDK, CDR2 SYGVNS. Trimming took off 1 base at V and 6 bases at J, with 13 bases between the two ends. In DNA, the CDR3 is TGTGCCAGCAGTGAATGGGGGGTAAACGGCGAGCAGTACTTC. Amino acid sequence: CASSEWGVNGEQYF.

This chain connects TRBV13 to TRBJ1-2, with 8 positions matching TRBD1. CDR1 and CDR2 from the germline V gene are PRHDT and FYEKMQ (reference sequence). The V segment lost 5 bases and the J segment 8 bases; nucleotides outside the gene matches: 10. The CDR3 has 14 amino acids. The CDR3 sequence is CASSRPDRGGGYTF. In nucleotides, the CDR3 is TGTGCCAGCAGCCGCCCCGACAGGGGAGGCGGCTACACCTTC. Based on the CDR3 plus reference TRBV13 and TRBJ1-2, the full variable domain is AAGVIQSPRHLIKEKRETATLKCYPIPRHDTVYWYQQGPGQDPQFLISFYEKMQSDKGSIPDRFSAQQFSDYHSELNMSSLELGDSALYFCASSRPDRGGGYTFGSGTRLTVV.

The V and J genes are TRBV5-1 and TRBJ2-3, with 8 bases identical to TRBD2. Germline CDR1 is SGHRS and CDR2 is YFSETQ. Trimming at V came to 0 bases and at J to 4 bases, leaving 4 bases not matched to a gene. The CDR3 runs 15 residues. In nucleotides, the CDR3 is TGCGCCAGCAGCTTGGAAGGACTAGCACCAGATACGCAGTATTTT. Translated, it gives CASSLEGLAPDTQYF.

V gene TRBV27 combines with J gene TRBJ1-1; D is possibly TRBD1 (6 bases). Germline V lookup: CDR1 MNHEY, CDR2 SMNVEV (reference sequence). The V end lost 3 bases, the J end lost 5 bases, and 25 bases lay between the germline ends. This CDR3 is built from 18 residues. For the CDR3, the DNA is TGTGCCAGCAGTTTGCAGAGACAGCCCAGGAGGGGGGGTACTGAAGCTTTCTTT. Translation: CASSLQRQPRRGGTEAFF.

J is TRBJ1-2 and V is TRBV18; 7 nucleotides agree with TRBD1. The CDR3 has 15 residues. Germline CDR1 reads KGHSH; CDR2 reads LQKENI. V was clipped by 1 base and J by 4 bases; unmatched bases: 6. CDR3 DNA sequence: TGTGCCAGCTCACCACGTCAGGGGGATCTCTATGGCTACACCTTC. This sequence encodes CASSPRQGDLYGYTF.

The rearrangement links TRBV5-1 to TRBJ2-7; D unclear. The CDR3 runs to 14 residues. The V gene lost 7 bases and the J gene lost 0 bases, with 14 bases spanning the gap. Germline V CDR1 and CDR2: SGHRS, YFSETQ. The CDR3, as DNA: TGCGCCAGCCACCTAGACTTAAGCTCCTACGAGCAGTACTTC. Translating gives CASHLDLSSYEQYF.

The chain joins TRBV28 to TRBJ1-3; D may be TRBD1 (6 bases). This CDR3 contains 14 residues. Germline loops: CDR1 MDHEN, CDR2 SYDVKM. The V and J ends lost 2 bases and 3 bases respectively, with 8 bases between them. Here the CDR3 reads CASSLGTHGNTIYF. The CDR3 DNA is TGTGCCAGCAGTTTAGGGACACATGGAAACACCATATATTTT.

The chain is built from TRBV27 and TRBJ2-2; a possible D gene is TRBD1 (5 bases). V lost 8 bases to trimming and J lost 2 bases, with 6 bases between them. The germline V gene has CDR1 MNHEY and CDR2 SMNVEV (reference sequence). The CDR3 is made up of 12 amino acids. The DNA for the CDR3 is TGTGCCAGCGGGGCTAACACCGGGGAGCTGTTTTTT. This codes for CASGANTGELFF.

The J gene is TRBJ2-5, the V gene TRBV18; TRBD1 matches at 8 bases. CDR1 KGHSH and CDR2 LQKENI come from the germline V gene. The CDR3 spans 16 residues. The trim removed 3 bases at V and 1 base at J, leaving 7 bases unmatched. As DNA, the CDR3 is TGTGCCAGCTCACCTGGAACAGGGGGATCCCAAGAGACCCAGTACTTC. This gives the protein CASSPGTGGSQETQYF.

The chain recombines TRBV7-9 with TRBJ1-2; the D is unclear. Germline assignment: CDR1 SEHNR and CDR2 FQNEAQ (reference sequence). V gave up 7 bases and J gave up 8 bases, with 14 bases separating them. CDR3 length: 12 amino acids. The CDR3 is CASTDVGEGYTF. Written as DNA, the CDR3 is TGTGCCAGCACAGACGTCGGGGAGGGCTACACCTTC.

The rearrangement joins TRBV7-8 to TRBJ2-7; 13 bases line up with TRBD2. Trimming cost V 4 bases and J 7 bases; bases outside gene matches: 10. Germline CDR1 is SGHVS and CDR2 is FQNEAQ. This CDR3 is 16 amino acids long. The CDR3 DNA is TGTGCCAGCAGCTGGGGGGGACTAGCGGGACCCTCGGAGCAGTACTTC. Protein: CASSWGGLAGPSEQYF.

This chain connects TRBV11-3 to TRBJ2-1; 11 bases map to TRBD2. Germline CDR1 SGHNT, CDR2 YENEEA. V shed 5 bases and J 9 bases; nucleotides not matched to a gene: 12. The CDR3 contains 16 residues. DNA for the CDR3: TGTGCCAGCAGCCTGGCGACTAGCGGGGAAGGCGGTGAGCAGTTCTTC. Translation gives CASSLATSGEGGEQFF.